The clone carrying this T cell receptor beta chain was seen many times. Its matching antigen is unknown. This sample is part of a study of T-cell reconstitution after alpha-beta-depleted transplantation in children. The CDR3 spans 15 residues. Trimming left V 6 bases short and J 5 bases short, with 16 bases between. Germline CDR1 is MGHDK and CDR2 is SYGVNS. The authors prepared the TCRbeta library with unique molecular identifiers. Each CDR3 protein gets one entry after TCRdb re-called the PCR reads with MiXCR. Of over 100,000 distinct CDR3 sequences listed, about 9.3% are singletons. General study points: It was newly produced T cells that mostly accounted for T-cell counts and diversity one year after transplant. Day-60 TCRbeta diversity that was high in some patients was derived from surviving recipient T cells and thymic progenitors.

The chain joins TRBV25-1 to TRBJ2-2, with D perhaps matching TRBD1 (6 bases). The material was PBMCs, obtained before TCRalphabeta/CD19-depleted stem cell transplant. The receptor comes from a boy aged 2 to 9 with acute lymphoblastic leukemia, due to receive a stem cell transplant. The CDR3 is CASRSQGDYTGELFF. The CDR3 DNA sequence: TGTGCCAGCAGATCACAGGGAGATTATACCGGGGAGCTGTTTTTT.